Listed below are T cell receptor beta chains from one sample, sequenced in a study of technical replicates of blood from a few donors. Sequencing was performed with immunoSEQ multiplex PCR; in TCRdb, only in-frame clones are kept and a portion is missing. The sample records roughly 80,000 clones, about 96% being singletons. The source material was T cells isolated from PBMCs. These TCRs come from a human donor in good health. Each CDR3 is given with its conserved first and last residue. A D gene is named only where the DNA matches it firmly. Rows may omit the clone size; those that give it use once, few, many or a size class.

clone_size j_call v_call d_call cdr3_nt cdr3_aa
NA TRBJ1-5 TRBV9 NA TGTGCCAGCAGCGTAGGGGCTGGGGCCGGTCAGCCCCAGCATTTT CASSVGAGAGQPQHF
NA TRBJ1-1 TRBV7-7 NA TGTGCCAGCAGCCCATTGCAGGGTTATCCGATGAACACTGAAGCTTTCTTT CASSPLQGYPMNTEAFF
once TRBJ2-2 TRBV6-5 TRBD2 TGTGCCAGCAAGGAGACTAGCTTCACCGGGGAGCTGTTTTTT CASKETSFTGELFF
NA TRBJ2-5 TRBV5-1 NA TGCGCCAGCAGCTTGAATCTAGCCGAAGAGACCCAGTACTTC CASSLNLAEETQYF
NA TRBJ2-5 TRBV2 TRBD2 TGTGCCAGCAGGGGCCCCACAGCGGGGGGCCGGGGGACCCAGTACTTC CASRGPTAGGRGTQYF
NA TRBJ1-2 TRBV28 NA TGTGCCAGCAGTTTGGTCGGGGGGCGCTTTTCAAACTATGGCTACACCTTC CASSLVGGRFSNYGYTF
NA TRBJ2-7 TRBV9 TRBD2 TGTGCCAGCAGCGTAGCTAGCGGGGCAGTTGAAGGTTCCTACGAGCAGTACTTC CASSVASGAVEGSYEQYF
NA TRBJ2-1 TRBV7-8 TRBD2 TGTGCCAGCAGATTTACCGGGGGGGCGGATTACAATGAGCAGTTCTTC CASRFTGGADYNEQFF
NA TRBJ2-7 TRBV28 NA TGTGCCAGCAGTTTACCTATCTCCCGGACACATAATGCCCCTCTCTCCTACGAGCAGTACTTC CASSLPISRTHNAPLSYEQYF
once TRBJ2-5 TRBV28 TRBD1 TGTGCCAGCAGTGCGCGACAGGGGAAAGAGACCCAGTACTTC CASSARQGKETQYF
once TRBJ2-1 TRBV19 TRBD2 TGTGCCAGTAGACCAACTAGCGGGGCCGGGTATGAGCAGTTCTTC CASRPTSGAGYEQFF
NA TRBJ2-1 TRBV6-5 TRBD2 TGTGCCAGCAGAAATGGGGAGGGAGACTACAATGAGCAGTTCTTC CASRNGEGDYNEQFF
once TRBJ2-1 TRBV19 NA TGTGCCAGTAGTCCCATGAGCTCCTACAATGAGCAGTTCTTC CASSPMSSYNEQFF
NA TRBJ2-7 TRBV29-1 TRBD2 TGCAGCGCCCTGACTAGCGGGAGCTACGAGCAGTACTTC CSALTSGSYEQYF
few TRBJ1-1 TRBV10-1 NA TGCGCCAGCAGTGATTGGGACATGAACACTGAAGCTTTCTTT CASSDWDMNTEAFF
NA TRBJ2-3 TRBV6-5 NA TGTGCCAGCAGGGAGTTCATAAACACAGATACGCAGTATTTT CASREFINTDTQYF
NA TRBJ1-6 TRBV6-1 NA TGTGCCAGCAGTGAAATCCGGGGGGATAATTCACCCCTCCACTTT CASSEIRGDNSPLHF
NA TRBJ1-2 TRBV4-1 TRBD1 TGCGCCAGCAGCCAAGATTTGGGACAGAGTTACTATGGCTACACCTTC CASSQDLGQSYYGYTF
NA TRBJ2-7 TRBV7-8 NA TGTGCCAGCAGCCCTAGACCCGCAGCCTACGAGCAGTACTTC CASSPRPAAYEQYF
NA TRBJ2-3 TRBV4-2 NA TGTGCCAGCAGCCAAATCCTGACAGGACCTAAGTTTGCAGATACGCAGTATTTT CASSQILTGPKFADTQYF
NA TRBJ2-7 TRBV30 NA TGTGCCTGGAGTTTGGCAGTCAAAAACGTGCAGTACTTC CAWSLAVKNVQYF
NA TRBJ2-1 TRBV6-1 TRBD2 TGTGCCAGCAGAGGGCGGGAGGGCCGGGGAAATGAGCAGTTCTTC CASRGREGRGNEQFF
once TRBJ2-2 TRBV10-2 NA TGCGCCAGCAGTGACAGGGTTAACACCGGGGAGCTGTTTTTT CASSDRVNTGELFF
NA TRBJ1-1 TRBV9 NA TGTGCCAGTAGTACGGGGTTGAACACTGAAGCTTTCTTT CASSTGLNTEAFF
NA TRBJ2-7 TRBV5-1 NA TGCGCCAGCAGCCCCGACAGGTCCCACGAGCAGTACTTC CASSPDRSHEQYF
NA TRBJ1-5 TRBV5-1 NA TGCGCCAGCAGCTTGTCGGGGAACGATCAGCCCCAGCATTTT CASSLSGNDQPQHF
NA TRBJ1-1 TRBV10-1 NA TGCGCCAGCAGGACAATAACGGGGTCCTCGAACACTGAAGCTTTCTTT CASRTITGSSNTEAFF
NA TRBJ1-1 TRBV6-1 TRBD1 TGTGCCAGCAGCGAAAACCGGGACAGGGAAGCTTTCTTT CASSENRDREAFF
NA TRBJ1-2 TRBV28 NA TGTGCCAGCAGTTTAGGGGCGGAAGGTAACTATGGCTACACCTTC CASSLGAEGNYGYTF
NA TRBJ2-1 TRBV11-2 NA TGTGCCAGCAGCTTAGAGAGAGGGCACAATGAGCAGTTCTTC CASSLERGHNEQFF
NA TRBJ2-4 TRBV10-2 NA TGCGCCAGCGGAGGGACCCAGAGGATTCAGTACTTC CASGGTQRIQYF
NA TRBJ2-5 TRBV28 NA TGTGCCAGCAGTTTAAGACTAGTAAGAGAGACCCAGTACTTC CASSLRLVRETQYF
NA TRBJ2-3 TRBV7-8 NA TGTGCCAGCAGCTTAGGGACTAACCCTAGCACAGATACGCAGTATTTT CASSLGTNPSTDTQYF
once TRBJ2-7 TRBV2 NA TGTGCCAGCGGCCAGGACAGCTACGAGCAGTACTTC CASGQDSYEQYF
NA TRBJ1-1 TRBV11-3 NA TGTGCCAGCAGCTTAGGCCCCGGGTCCGAAGCTTTCTTT CASSLGPGSEAFF
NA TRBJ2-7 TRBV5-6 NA TGTGCCAGCAGCTTGTGGTCCAGCGAGCAGTACTTC CASSLWSSEQYF
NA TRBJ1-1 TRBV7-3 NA TGTGCCAGCAGCTTCACCAGGGGAAACACTGAAGCTTTCTTT CASSFTRGNTEAFF
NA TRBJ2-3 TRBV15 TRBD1 TGTGCCACCAGCAGGGGGGTGAGGGGACAGGGTTCGTGGCTGCCAGATACGCAGTATTTT CATSRGVRGQGSWLPDTQYF
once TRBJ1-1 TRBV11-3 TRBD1 TGTGCCAGCGCCGGGACAGGCTTCTGGGACACTGAAGCTTTCTTT CASAGTGFWDTEAFF
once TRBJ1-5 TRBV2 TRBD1 TGTGCCAGCAGGGGGGACAGGGGAAGCAATCAGCCCCAGCATTTT CASRGDRGSNQPQHF
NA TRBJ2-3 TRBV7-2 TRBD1 TGTGCCAGCAGCTTATTACCTTCAGGGGGCGCGACAGATACGCAGTATTTT CASSLLPSGGATDTQYF
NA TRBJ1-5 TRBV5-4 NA TGTGCCAGCACTTCAGAGGGATGGGTGGGCAATCAGCCCCAGCATTTT CASTSEGWVGNQPQHF
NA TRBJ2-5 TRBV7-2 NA TGTGCCAGCAGCTTATGGGACACAGAGACCCAGTACTTC CASSLWDTETQYF
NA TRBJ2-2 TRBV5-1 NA TGCGCCAGCCGATCTCCGGGCCCAGGGGACACCGGGGAGCTGTTTTTT CASRSPGPGDTGELFF
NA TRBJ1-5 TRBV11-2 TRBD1 TGTGCCAGCAGCTCTGGACAGGGAGATAACAATCAGCCCCAGCATTTT CASSSGQGDNNQPQHF
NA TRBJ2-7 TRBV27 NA TGTGCCAGCAGTCGCGCAGTTAAGCAAGGGGGATACGAGCAGTACTTC CASSRAVKQGGYEQYF
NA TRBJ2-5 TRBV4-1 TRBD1 TGCGCCAGCAGCCCAGACAGGGTGGGTCAAGAGACCCAGTACTTC CASSPDRVGQETQYF
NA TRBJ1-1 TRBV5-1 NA TGCGCCAGCAGCTTGGGACACCAAATGAACACTGAAGCTTTCTTT CASSLGHQMNTEAFF
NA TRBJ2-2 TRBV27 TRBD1 TGTGCCAGCAGTCCCCGGACAGGAAACACCGGGGAGCTGTTTTTT CASSPRTGNTGELFF
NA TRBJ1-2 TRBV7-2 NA TGTGCCAGCAGCCACTCTTCTAACCTCGGGTATGGCTACACCTTC CASSHSSNLGYGYTF
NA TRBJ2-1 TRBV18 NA TGTGCCAGCTCACCATCGTCTAGCGTTGAGCAGTTCTTC CASSPSSSVEQFF
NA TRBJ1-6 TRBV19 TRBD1 TGTGCCAGTAGTTTCGACAGGGGTTATTCACCCCTCCACTTT CASSFDRGYSPLHF
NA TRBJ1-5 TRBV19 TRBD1 TGTGCCAGTAGAGACAGGGAGTTAGCTTATCGCAATCAGCCCCAGCATTTT CASRDRELAYRNQPQHF
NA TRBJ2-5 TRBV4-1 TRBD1 TGCGCCAGCAGCCAAGCTCCCTCCGGGACAGGTCGTTTAGAGACCCAGTACTTC CASSQAPSGTGRLETQYF
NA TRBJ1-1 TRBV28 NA TGTGCCAGCAGACTCCCTCTCGGGGATGAAGCTTTCTTT CASRLPLGDEAFF
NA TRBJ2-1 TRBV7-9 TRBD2 TGTGCCAGCACTTATGACCGGGACTACTACAATGAGCAGTTCTTC CASTYDRDYYNEQFF
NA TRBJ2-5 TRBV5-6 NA TGTGCCAGCAGCCATGGGAGTTTCGAAACCCAGTACTTC CASSHGSFETQYF
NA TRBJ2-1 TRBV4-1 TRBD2 TGCGCCAGCAGCCAAGGAACGTTGGGACTAGCGTCTGGTGAGCAGTTCTTC CASSQGTLGLASGEQFF
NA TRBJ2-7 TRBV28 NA TGTGCCAGCAGTTTTGTACCCGGGACCTACGAGCAGTACTTC CASSFVPGTYEQYF